The 17 T cell receptor beta chains in this list originate from one sample, sequenced in a study of beta chain features in type 1 diabetes. The authors reverse transcribed all of the isolated RNA, so sequencing captured expressed TCRB transcripts. Assay: immunoSEQ multiplex PCR; the TCRdb copy retains only in-frame clones and omits some. The table records approximately 400,000 clones, about 16% of them present only once. Specimen: naive CD4+ T cells from blood. The receptors derive from a woman younger than 30 in good health.

This clone was seen more than once but under ten times. The CDR3 nucleotides read TGTGCCAGCAGTTTACTAGTTCCCTACGAGCAGTACTTC. Translation gives CASSLLVPYEQYF. The chain carries TRBV6-5 and TRBJ2-7, with D possibly matching TRBD2 (5 bases). In germline, CDR1 is MNHEY, CDR2 SVGAGI. V was clipped by 4 bases and J by 2 bases, with 9 bases between them. CDR3 length equals 13 residues.

This clone was counted a few times. The chain joins TRBV29-1 to TRBJ2-7; TRBD1 matches at 10 bases. Germline CDR1 and CDR2: SQVTM and ANQGSEA. The CDR3 extends over 15 amino acids. V was clipped by 5 bases and J by 2 bases; unmatched bases: 9. The CDR3 DNA reads TGCAGCGTTACTACCGGGACAGGGGATGCCTACGAGCAGTACTTC. It translates to CSVTTGTGDAYEQYF.

This clone turned up a few times. The chain uses TRBV7-2 and TRBJ1-5; D is unclear. CDR3 length equals 13 residues. Germline assignment: CDR1 SGHTA and CDR2 FQGNSA. Trimming cost V 3 bases and J 5 bases, with 8 bases left between them. The CDR3 DNA is TGTGCCAGCAGCTTCTACGGGGATCAGCCCCAGCATTTT. As protein: CASSFYGDQPQHF. The full variable domain, its missing parts supplied by reference TRBV7-2 and TRBJ1-5, is GAGVSQSPSNKVTEKGKDVELRCDPISGHTALYWYRQSLGQGLEFLIYFQGNSAPDKSGLPSDRFSAERTGGSVSTLTIQRTQQEDSAVYLCASSFYGDQPQHFGDGTRLSIL.

This clone has a handful of counts. The chain combines TRBV28 with TRBJ2-6; D unclear. The germline V gene has CDR1 MDHEN and CDR2 SYDVKM. The V end lost 5 bases, the J end lost 0 bases, and 5 bases lay between the germline ends. There are 14 residues in the CDR3. CDR3 in amino acids: CASSASSGANVLTF. The CDR3 DNA reads as TGTGCCAGCAGTGCGAGCTCTGGGGCCAACGTCCTGACTTTC.

The gene calls are TRBV28 and TRBJ2-1, with TRBD2 identical over 12 bases. CDR1 MDHEN and CDR2 SYDVKM come from the germline V gene. Germline trimming cut 3 bases from V and 5 bases from J; bases unmatched to any gene: 2. The CDR3 covers 15 residues. The CDR3 region is CASSFGLAGNNEQFF. Written as DNA, the CDR3 is TGTGCCAGCAGTTTCGGACTAGCGGGGAACAATGAGCAGTTCTTC.

In its sample, this clone was seen a few times. The chain recombines TRBV19 with TRBJ2-1; TRBD2 matches 13 bases. The ends lost 6 bases at V and 7 bases at J; junction bases unmatched: 6. The CDR3 has 15 residues. Germline CDR1 reads LNHDA; CDR2 reads SQIVND (reference sequence). The CDR3, as DNA: TGTGCCAGTAGGACGACTAGCGGGAGGCTTAATGAGCAGTTCTTC. It yields the protein CASRTTSGRLNEQFF. The whole variable domain, filled in from reference TRBV19 and TRBJ2-1, reads DGGITQSPKYLFRKEGQNVTLSCEQNLNHDAMYWYRQDPGQGLRLIYYSQIVNDFQKGDIAEGYSVSREKKESFPLTVTSAQKNPTAFYLCASRTTSGRLNEQFFGPGTRLTVL.

V is TRBV5-1 and J is TRBJ2-5, with D perhaps matching TRBD2 (5 bases). V lost 1 base, J lost 1 base, and 8 bases lay in between. The CDR3 runs 14 residues. Germline assignment: CDR1 SGHRS and CDR2 YFSETQ. For the CDR3, the DNA is TGCGCCAGCAGCTTGCAACTAGGCCAAGAGACCCAGTACTTC. Translated: CASSLQLGQETQYF.

The chain is built from TRBV4-1 and TRBJ1-2; D possibly corresponds to TRBD1 (6 bases). This CDR3 has 19 amino acids. V lost 0 bases, J lost 0 bases, and 20 bases lay in between. Germline-derived CDR1 and CDR2 are MGHRA and YSYEKL. Here the CDR3 DNA reads TGCGCCAGCAGCCAAGATGTGGGGGCCGCCCTCCGAGCTAACTATGGCTACACCTTC. It encodes CASSQDVGAALRANYGYTF.

This clone was counted only a few times. This rearrangement joins TRBV7-8 to TRBJ2-6; tentatively, D is TRBD1 (5 bases). The CDR3 has 14 amino acids. Trimming cost V 5 bases and J 2 bases, with 7 bases left between them. CDR1 SGHVS and CDR2 FQNEAQ come from the germline V gene. CDR3 in DNA: TGTGCCAGCAGCGAACAGGCTGGGGCCAACGTCCTGACTTTC. Amino acid sequence: CASSEQAGANVLTF.

The chain has TRBV30 and TRBJ1-3, with 7 bases identical to TRBD1. Trimming cost V 7 bases and J 4 bases; bases outside gene matches: 10. Germline V gene sequence: CDR1 GTSNPN, CDR2 SVGIG (reference sequence). The CDR3 has 14 amino acids. CDR3 sequence: CASDRMFLGNTIYF. The CDR3 DNA sequence: TGTGCCTCGGACAGGATGTTTTTAGGAAACACCATATATTTT.

This sequence joins TRBV28 and TRBJ2-5; tentative D call: TRBD1 (5 bases). The CDR3 length is 14 residues. The germline gives CDR1 MDHEN, CDR2 SYDVKM. Between the trimmed V and J ends, which lost 7 bases and 3 bases, there was a span of 15 bases. CDR3 bases: TGTGCCAGCAAAGGGGCGCTCCCCGAAGAGACCCAGTACTTC. Its translation is CASKGALPEETQYF.

The chain uses TRBV18 and TRBJ2-1; TRBD1 agrees at 8 bases. This CDR3 is built from 14 residues. The V and J ends lost 2 bases and 6 bases, in that order; junction bases with no gene match: 3. Per germline, CDR1 KGHSH and CDR2 LQKENI. The CDR3 bases are TGTGCCAGCTCACCAAGGACAGGGAGCAATGAGCAGTTCTTC. Encoded protein: CASSPRTGSNEQFF. The variable domain in full, completed from reference TRBV18 and TRBJ2-1, reads NAGVMQNPRHLVRRRGQEARLRCSPMKGHSHVYWYRQLPEEGLKFMVYLQKENIIDESGMPKERFSAEFPKEGPSILRIQQVVRGDSAAYFCASSPRTGSNEQFFGPGTRLTVL.

With respect to this clone: Additional DNA sequences in this sample encode the identical CDR3. The chain employs TRBV18 and TRBJ2-7, with D uncertain. Trimming removed 0 bases at V and 4 bases at J, with 7 bases between. The CDR3 is made up of 13 amino acids. Germline V CDR1 and CDR2: KGHSH, LQKENI. Here the CDR3 reads CASSPPSGYEQYF. The CDR3 bases are TGTGCCAGCTCACCACCGTCGGGTTACGAGCAGTACTTC.

The chain carries TRBV10-3 and TRBJ2-3, with a possible D match to TRBD1 (6 bases). Germline-derived CDR1 and CDR2 are ENHRY and SYGVKD. Trimming left V 4 bases short and J 1 base short, with 9 bases between. The CDR3 has 14 amino acids. CDR3 nucleotides: TGTGCCATCAGTGGGGGACATGGCACAGATACGCAGTATTTT. Translating it yields CAISGGHGTDTQYF.

The chain links TRBV29-1 to TRBJ2-1; the match to TRBD1 covers 10 bases. Trimming at V came to 7 bases and at J to 6 bases, leaving 6 bases not matched to a gene. Germline values: CDR1 SQVTM, CDR2 ANQGSEA. The CDR3 spans 13 residues. DNA of the CDR3: TGCAGCGGACAGGGGGCAAGGAGCAATGAGCAGTTCTTC. It specifies CSGQGARSNEQFF.

This clone was seen more than once but under ten times. This chain uses TRBV6-1 with TRBJ1-5; TRBD1 matches at 8 bases. Trimming at V came to 8 bases and at J to 2 bases, leaving 8 bases not matched to a gene. The CDR3 covers 15 residues. Per the germline V gene, CDR1 is MNHNS and CDR2 is SASEGT. The CDR3 coding sequence is TGTGCCAGCTCTCGACAGGGGACGGGCAATCAGCCCCAGCATTTT. Amino acid sequence: CASSRQGTGNQPQHF.

This clone was found a few times. The chain combines TRBV4-2 with TRBJ2-1; D possibly corresponds to TRBD2 (6 bases). CDR3 length: 18 residues. Between the trimmed V and J ends, which lost 0 bases and 0 bases, there was a span of 15 bases. CDR1 is LGHNA and CDR2 is YNFKEQ in the germline V gene. The CDR3 coding sequence is TGTGCCAGCAGCCAAGATGGGACTTACAGTAGCTCCTACAATGAGCAGTTCTTC. This gives the protein CASSQDGTYSSSYNEQFF.